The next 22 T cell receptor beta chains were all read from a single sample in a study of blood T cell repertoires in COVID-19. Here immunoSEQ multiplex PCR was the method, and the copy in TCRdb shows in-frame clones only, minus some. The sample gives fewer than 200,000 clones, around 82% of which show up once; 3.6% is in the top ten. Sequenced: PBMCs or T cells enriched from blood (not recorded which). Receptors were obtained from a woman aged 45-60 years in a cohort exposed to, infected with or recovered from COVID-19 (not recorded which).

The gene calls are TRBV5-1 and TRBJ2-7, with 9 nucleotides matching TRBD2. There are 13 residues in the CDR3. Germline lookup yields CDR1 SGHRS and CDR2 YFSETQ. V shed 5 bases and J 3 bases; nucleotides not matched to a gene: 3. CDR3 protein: CASRAGGSYEQYF. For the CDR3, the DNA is TGCGCCAGCAGGGCGGGGGGGAGCTACGAGCAGTACTTC.

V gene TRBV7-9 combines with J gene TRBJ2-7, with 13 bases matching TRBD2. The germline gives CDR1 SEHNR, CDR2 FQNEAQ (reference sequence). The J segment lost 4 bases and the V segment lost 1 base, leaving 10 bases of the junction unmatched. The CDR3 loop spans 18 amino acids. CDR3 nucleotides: TGTGCCAGCAGCTTAGGTACTAGCGGGAGGGCCTGGATTTACGAGCAGTACTTC. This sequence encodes CASSLGTSGRAWIYEQYF. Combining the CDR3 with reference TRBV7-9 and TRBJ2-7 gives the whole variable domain DTGVSQNPRHKITKRGQNVTFRCDPISEHNRLYWYRQTLGQGPEFLTYFQNEAQLEKSRLLSDRFSAERPKGSFSTLEIQRTEQGDSAMYLCASSLGTSGRAWIYEQYFGPGTRLTVT.

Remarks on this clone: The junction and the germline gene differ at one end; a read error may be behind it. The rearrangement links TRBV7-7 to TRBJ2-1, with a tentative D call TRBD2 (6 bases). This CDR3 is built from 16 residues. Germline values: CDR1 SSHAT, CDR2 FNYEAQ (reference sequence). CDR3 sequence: CASSLGAGYSYNEQFF. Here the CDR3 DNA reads TGTGCTAGCAGCTTAGGAGCGGGCTACTCCTACAATGAGCAGTTCTTC.

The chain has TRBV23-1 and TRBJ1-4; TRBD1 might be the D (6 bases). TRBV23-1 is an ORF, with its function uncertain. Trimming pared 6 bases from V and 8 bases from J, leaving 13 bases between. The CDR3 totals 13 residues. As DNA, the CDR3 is TGCGCCAGCAGAAACGGGACATACGAAAAACTGTTTTTT. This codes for CASRNGTYEKLFF.

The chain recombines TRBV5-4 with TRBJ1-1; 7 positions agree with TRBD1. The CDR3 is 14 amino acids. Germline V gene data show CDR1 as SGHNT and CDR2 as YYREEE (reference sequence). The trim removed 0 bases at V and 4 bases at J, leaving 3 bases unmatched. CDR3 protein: CASSLGQGPTEAFF. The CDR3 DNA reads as TGTGCCAGCAGCTTGGGACAGGGACCCACTGAAGCTTTCTTT.

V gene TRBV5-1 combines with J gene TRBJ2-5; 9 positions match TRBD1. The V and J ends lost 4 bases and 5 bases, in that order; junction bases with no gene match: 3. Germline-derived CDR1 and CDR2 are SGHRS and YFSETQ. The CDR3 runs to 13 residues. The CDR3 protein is CASSPTGGETQYF. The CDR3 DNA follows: TGCGCCAGCAGCCCTACAGGGGGCGAGACCCAGTACTTC.

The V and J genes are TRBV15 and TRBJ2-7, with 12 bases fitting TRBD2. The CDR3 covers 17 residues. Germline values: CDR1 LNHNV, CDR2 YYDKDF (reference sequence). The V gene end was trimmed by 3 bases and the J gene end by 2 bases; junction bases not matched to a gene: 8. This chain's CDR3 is CATSRAITSGGTYEQYF. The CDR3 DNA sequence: TGTGCCACCAGCAGGGCAATCACTAGCGGGGGGACCTACGAGCAGTACTTC.

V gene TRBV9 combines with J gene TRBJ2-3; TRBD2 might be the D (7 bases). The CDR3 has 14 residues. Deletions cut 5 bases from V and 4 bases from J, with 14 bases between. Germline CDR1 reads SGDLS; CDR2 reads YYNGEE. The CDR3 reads CASSGGGMADTQYF. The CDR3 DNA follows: TGTGCCAGCAGTGGGGGGGGCATGGCAGATACGCAGTATTTT. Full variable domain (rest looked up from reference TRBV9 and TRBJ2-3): DSGVTQTPKHLITATGQRVTLRCSPRSGDLSVYWYQQSLDQGLQFLIQYYNGEERAKGNILERFSAQQFPDLHSELNLSSLELGDSALYFCASSGGGMADTQYFGPGTRLTVL.

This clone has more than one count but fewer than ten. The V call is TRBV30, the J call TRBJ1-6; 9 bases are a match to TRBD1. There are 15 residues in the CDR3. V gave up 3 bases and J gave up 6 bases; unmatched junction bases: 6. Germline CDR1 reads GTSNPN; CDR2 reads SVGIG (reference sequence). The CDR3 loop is CAWRLGGQGNSPLHF. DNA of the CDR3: TGTGCCTGGAGGCTCGGGGGACAGGGTAATTCACCCCTCCACTTT.

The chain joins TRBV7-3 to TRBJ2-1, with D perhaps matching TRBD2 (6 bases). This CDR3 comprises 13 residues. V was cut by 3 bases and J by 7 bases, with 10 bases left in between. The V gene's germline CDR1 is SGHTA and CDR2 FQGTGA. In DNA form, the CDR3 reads TGTGCCAGCAGCTTTCCCGGGAGAAATGAGCAGTTCTTC. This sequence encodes CASSFPGRNEQFF.

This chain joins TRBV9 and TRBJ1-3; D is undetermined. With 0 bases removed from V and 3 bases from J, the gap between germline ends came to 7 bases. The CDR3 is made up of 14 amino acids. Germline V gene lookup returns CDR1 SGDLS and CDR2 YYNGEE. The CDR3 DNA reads TGTGCCAGCAGCGTAGGACACAGTGGAAACACCATATATTTT. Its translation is CASSVGHSGNTIYF.

The CDR3 region is CASSPETGDNQPQHF. CDR3 sequence (DNA): TGTGCCAGCAGCCCCGAGACAGGAGACAATCAGCCCCAGCATTTT. The gene calls are TRBV7-2 and TRBJ1-5, with D maybe TRBD1 (6 bases). V was cut by 5 bases and J by 3 bases, with 14 bases left in between. The germline CDR1 and CDR2 sequences are SGHTA and FQGNSA. The CDR3 contains 15 residues.

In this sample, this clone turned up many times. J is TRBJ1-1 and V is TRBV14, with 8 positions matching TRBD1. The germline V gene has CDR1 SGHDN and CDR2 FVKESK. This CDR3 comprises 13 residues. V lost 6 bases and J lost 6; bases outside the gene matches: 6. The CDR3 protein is CASSPEQGAEAFF. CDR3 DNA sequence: TGTGCCAGCAGTCCCGAACAGGGGGCTGAAGCTTTCTTT.

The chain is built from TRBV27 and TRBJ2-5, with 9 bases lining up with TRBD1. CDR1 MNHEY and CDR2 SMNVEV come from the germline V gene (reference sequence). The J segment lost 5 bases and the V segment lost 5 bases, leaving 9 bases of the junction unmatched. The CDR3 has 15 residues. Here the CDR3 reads CASSAYRGRSETQYF. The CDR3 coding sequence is TGTGCCAGCAGTGCCTACAGGGGGCGCAGTGAGACCCAGTACTTC.

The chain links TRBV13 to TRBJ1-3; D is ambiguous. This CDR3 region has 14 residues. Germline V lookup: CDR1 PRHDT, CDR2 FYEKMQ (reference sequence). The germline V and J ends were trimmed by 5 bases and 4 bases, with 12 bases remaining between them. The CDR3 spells CASSVLWAGNTIYF. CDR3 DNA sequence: TGTGCCAGCAGCGTCCTCTGGGCCGGAAACACCATATATTTT.

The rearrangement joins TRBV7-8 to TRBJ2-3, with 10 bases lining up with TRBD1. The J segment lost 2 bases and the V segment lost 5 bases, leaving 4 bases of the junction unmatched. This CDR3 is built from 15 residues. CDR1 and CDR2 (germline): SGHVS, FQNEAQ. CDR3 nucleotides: TGTGCCAGCAGCCGTGGACAGGGGGTCACAGATACGCAGTATTTT. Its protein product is CASSRGQGVTDTQYF.

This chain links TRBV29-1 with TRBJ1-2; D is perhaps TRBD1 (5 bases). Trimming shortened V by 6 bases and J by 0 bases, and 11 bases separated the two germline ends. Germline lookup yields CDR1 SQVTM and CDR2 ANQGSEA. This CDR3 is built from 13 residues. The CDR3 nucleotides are TGCAGCGTCTCAGTGACAGCTAACTATGGCTACACCTTC. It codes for CSVSVTANYGYTF.

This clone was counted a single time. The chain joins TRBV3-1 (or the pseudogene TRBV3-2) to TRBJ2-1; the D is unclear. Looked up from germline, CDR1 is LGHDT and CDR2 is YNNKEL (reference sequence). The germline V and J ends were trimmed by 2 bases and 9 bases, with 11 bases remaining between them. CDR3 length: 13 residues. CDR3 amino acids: CASSQPWSVEQFF. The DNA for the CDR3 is TGTGCCAGCAGCCAACCCTGGAGCGTTGAGCAGTTCTTC.

Here the CDR3 DNA reads TGTGCCAGCTCGCTAGCGGAGTCCTACGAGCAGTACTTC. Translated, it gives CASSLAESYEQYF. J is TRBJ2-7 and V is TRBV18, with 7 bases aligning to TRBD2. CDR1 KGHSH and CDR2 LQKENI come from the germline V gene. The CDR3 runs to 13 residues. J gave up 1 base and V 6 bases, and 3 bases lay outside the gene matches. Drawing the rest from reference TRBV18 and TRBJ2-7, the complete variable domain is NAGVMQNPRHLVRRRGQEARLRCSPMKGHSHVYWYRQLPEEGLKFMVYLQKENIIDESGMPKERFSAEFPKEGPSILRIQQVVRGDSAAYFCASSLAESYEQYFGPGTRLTVT.

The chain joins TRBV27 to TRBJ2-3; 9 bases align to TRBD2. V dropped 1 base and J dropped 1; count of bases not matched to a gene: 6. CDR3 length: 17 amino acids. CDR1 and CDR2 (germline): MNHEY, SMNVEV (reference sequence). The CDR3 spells CASSLLRASGGTDTQYF. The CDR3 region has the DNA TGTGCCAGCAGTTTATTAAGGGCTAGCGGGGGCACAGATACGCAGTATTTT.

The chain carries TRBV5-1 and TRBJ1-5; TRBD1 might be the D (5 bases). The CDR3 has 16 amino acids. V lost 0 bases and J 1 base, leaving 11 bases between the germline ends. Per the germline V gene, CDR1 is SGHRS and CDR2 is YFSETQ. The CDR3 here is CASSLEGVGSNQPQHF. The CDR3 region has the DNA TGCGCCAGCAGCTTGGAAGGGGTTGGGAGCAATCAGCCCCAGCATTTT.

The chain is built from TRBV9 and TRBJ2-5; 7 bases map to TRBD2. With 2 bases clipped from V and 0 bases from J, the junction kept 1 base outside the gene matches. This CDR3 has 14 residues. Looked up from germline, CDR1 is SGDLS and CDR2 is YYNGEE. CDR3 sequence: CASSVSGDQETQYF. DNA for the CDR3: TGTGCCAGCAGCGTGAGCGGGGACCAAGAGACCCAGTACTTC.